The 11 T cell receptor beta chains below come from one sample, sequenced in a study of blood T cell repertoires in COVID-19 (dated by TCRdb to between 2020 and 2021). The method behind the library was the immunoSEQ multiplex PCR assay. The source is immuneACCESS, and TCRdb retained only in-frame sequences with V and J called. Part of the clones is not carried over; for the studies checked, unresolved V genes explain less than half of this, and the remainder is unexplained. The sample includes about 170,000 clones, with 80% to 85% observed a single time. In total, the top ten clones hold roughly 11% of the sample. Source material: peripheral blood. These TCRs come from an older man with active or convalescent COVID-19.

This chain links TRBV7-3 with TRBJ2-7; 7 bases agree with TRBD1. Germline V gene lookup returns CDR1 SGHTA and CDR2 FQGTGA. The CDR3 runs to 14 residues. The V segment lost 6 bases and the J segment 3 bases; nucleotides outside the gene matches: 8. CDR3 protein: CASRLSNRGYEQYF. CDR3 in DNA: TGTGCCAGCAGGTTATCTAACAGGGGCTACGAGCAGTACTTC.

Details on this clone: Other DNA sequences from this sample encode an identical CDR3 as well. The chain couples TRBV9 to TRBJ2-5; perhaps TRBD2 as D (5 bases). V was shortened by 0 bases and J by 5 bases, with 11 bases between the two germline ends. The CDR3 contains 14 residues. Germline V gives CDR1 SGDLS, CDR2 YYNGEE. As DNA, the CDR3 is TGTGCCAGCAGCGTAGGGCAGGCGGGCGAGACCCAGTACTTC. Its translation is CASSVGQAGETQYF.

The chain joins TRBV7-9 to TRBJ1-2; D is unclear. The germline V and J ends were trimmed by 3 bases and 8 bases, with 16 bases remaining between them. This CDR3 contains 14 residues. Germline lookup yields CDR1 SEHNR and CDR2 FQNEAQ (reference sequence). DNA for the CDR3: TGTGCCAGCAGCTTCCTCCCCTCTGGAGGGGGCTACACCTTC. This codes for CASSFLPSGGGYTF.

The chain links TRBV3-1 (or the pseudogene TRBV3-2) to TRBJ2-1; 13 nucleotides align to TRBD2. From germline, CDR1 is LGHDT and CDR2 YNNKEL (reference sequence). This CDR3 region has 19 residues. J gave up 1 base and V 1 base, and 7 bases lay outside the gene matches. Here the CDR3 DNA reads TGTGCCAGCAGCCAAGTCGGATCGACTAGCGGGGGGTCCTACAATGAGCAGTTCTTC. Its translation is CASSQVGSTSGGSYNEQFF.

V is TRBV18 and J is TRBJ2-7; 10 bases map to TRBD2. Germline V gene lookup returns CDR1 KGHSH and CDR2 LQKENI. Unmatched junction bases numbered 6, after V lost 4 bases and J lost 0 bases. The CDR3 totals 16 residues. The DNA for the CDR3 is TGTGCCAGCTCACGGACTAGCGGTAAAAGCTCCTACGAGCAGTACTTC. Its protein product is CASSRTSGKSSYEQYF.

This chain uses TRBV6-5 with TRBJ1-4, with a weak D call TRBD1 (5 bases). Germline V gene sequence: CDR1 MNHEY, CDR2 SVGAGI. Trimming took off 6 bases at V and 8 bases at J, with 13 bases between the two ends. The CDR3 runs 13 residues. Here the CDR3 DNA reads TGTGCCAGCAGGCCTGGGGCAGTCGAAAAACTGTTTTTT. Its translation: CASRPGAVEKLFF.

The chain carries TRBV19 and TRBJ1-5; TRBD1 aligns across 9 bases. The junction had 8 bases not matched to a gene; V was cut back by 6 bases and J by 2 bases. Germline-derived CDR1 and CDR2 are LNHDA and SQIVND (reference sequence). The CDR3 spans 16 residues. The CDR3 region has the DNA TGTGCCAGTAGCCTAAGACAGGGGGTAGGCAATCAGCCCCAGCATTTT. Protein sequence: CASSLRQGVGNQPQHF.

The chain employs TRBV6-6 and TRBJ1-2, with a weak D call TRBD1 (6 bases). Germline V gene data show CDR1 as MNHNY and CDR2 as SVGAGI (reference sequence). Trimming cost V 2 bases and J 1 base, with 11 bases left between them. The CDR3 is 15 amino acids. CDR3 amino acids: CASSYVGGLNYGYTF. CDR3 coding DNA: TGTGCCAGCAGTTACGTCGGGGGGCTTAACTATGGCTACACCTTC.

The table lists this clone with a few counts. This chain joins TRBV30 and TRBJ1-5; possibly TRBD1 for D (5 bases). V lost 0 bases and J lost 2, with 8 bases in between. Germline CDR1 reads GTSNPN; CDR2 reads SVGIG (reference sequence). This CDR3 spans 14 amino acids. This chain's CDR3 is CAWSVRGGNQPQHF. The CDR3 DNA is TGTGCCTGGAGTGTGCGGGGGGGCAATCAGCCCCAGCATTTT.

The chain uses TRBV24-1 and TRBJ1-2; possible D gene TRBD1, 5 bases. V was clipped by 3 bases and J by 5 bases, with 12 bases between them. CDR1 and CDR2 from the germline V gene are KGHDR and SFDVKD. The CDR3 totals 14 residues. CDR3: CATSDVDMLYGYTF. In nucleotides, the CDR3 is TGTGCCACCAGTGATGTGGACATGCTGTATGGCTACACCTTC.

This chain links TRBV29-1 with TRBJ1-1, with TRBD1 matching over 7 bases. The V gene's germline CDR1 is SQVTM and CDR2 ANQGSEA. The length of the CDR3 is 12 residues. V shed 4 bases and J 3 bases; nucleotides not matched to a gene: 2. Here the CDR3 reads CSVGQGHTEAFF. The CDR3, as DNA: TGCAGCGTTGGACAGGGTCACACTGAAGCTTTCTTT.